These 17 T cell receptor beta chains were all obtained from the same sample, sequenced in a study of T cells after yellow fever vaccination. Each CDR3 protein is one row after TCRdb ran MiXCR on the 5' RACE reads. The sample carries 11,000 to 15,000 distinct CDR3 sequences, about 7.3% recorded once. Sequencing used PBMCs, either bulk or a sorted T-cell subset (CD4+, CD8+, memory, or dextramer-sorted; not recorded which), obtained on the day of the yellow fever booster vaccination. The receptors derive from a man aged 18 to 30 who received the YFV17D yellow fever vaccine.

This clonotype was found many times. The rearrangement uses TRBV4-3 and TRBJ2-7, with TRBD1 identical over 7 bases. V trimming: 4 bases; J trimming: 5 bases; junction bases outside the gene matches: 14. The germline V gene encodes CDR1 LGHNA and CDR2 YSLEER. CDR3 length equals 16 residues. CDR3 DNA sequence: TGCGCCAGCAGCCTTCGCCGAGGGGGCGAATCCCACGAGCAGTACGTC. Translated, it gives CASSLRRGGESHEQYV.

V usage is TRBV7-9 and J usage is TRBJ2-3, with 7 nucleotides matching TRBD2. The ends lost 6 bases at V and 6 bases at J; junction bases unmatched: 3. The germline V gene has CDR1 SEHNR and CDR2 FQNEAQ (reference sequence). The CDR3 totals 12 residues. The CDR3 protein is CASRGGVDTQYF. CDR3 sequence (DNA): TGTGCCAGCAGGGGGGGGGTGGATACGCAGTATTTT.

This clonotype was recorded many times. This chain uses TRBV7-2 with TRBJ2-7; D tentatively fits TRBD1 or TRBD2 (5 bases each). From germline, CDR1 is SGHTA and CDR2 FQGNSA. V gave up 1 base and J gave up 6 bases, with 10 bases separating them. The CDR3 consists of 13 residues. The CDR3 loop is CASSLVEGSEQYF. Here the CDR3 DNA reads TGTGCCAGCAGCTTAGTCGAGGGGTCCGAGCAGTACTTC. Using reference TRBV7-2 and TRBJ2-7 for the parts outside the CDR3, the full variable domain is GAGVSQSPSNKVTEKGKDVELRCDPISGHTALYWYRQSLGQGLEFLIYFQGNSAPDKSGLPSDRFSAERTGGSVSTLTIQRTQQEDSAVYLCASSLVEGSEQYFGPGTRLTVT.

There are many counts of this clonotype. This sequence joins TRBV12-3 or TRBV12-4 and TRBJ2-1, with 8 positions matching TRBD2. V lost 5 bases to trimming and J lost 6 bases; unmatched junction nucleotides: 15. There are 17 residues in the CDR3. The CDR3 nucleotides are TGTGCCAGCAGTGACCTCCCTCGGGCGGGGGGCTTCAATGAGCAGTTCTTC. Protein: CASSDLPRAGGFNEQFF.

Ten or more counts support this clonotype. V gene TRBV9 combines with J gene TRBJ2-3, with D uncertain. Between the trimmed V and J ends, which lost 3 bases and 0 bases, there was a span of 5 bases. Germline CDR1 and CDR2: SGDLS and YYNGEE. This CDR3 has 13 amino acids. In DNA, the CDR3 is TGTGCCAGCAGCGCAATGAGCACAGATACGCAGTATTTT. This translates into CASSAMSTDTQYF.

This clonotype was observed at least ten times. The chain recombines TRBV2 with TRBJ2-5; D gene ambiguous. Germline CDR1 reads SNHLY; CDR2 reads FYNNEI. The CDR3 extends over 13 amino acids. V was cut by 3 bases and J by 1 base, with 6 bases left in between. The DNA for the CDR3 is TGTGCCAGCAGTGACGTGGGCCAAGAGACCCAGTACTTC. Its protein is CASSDVGQETQYF. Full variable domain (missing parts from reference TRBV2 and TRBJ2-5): EPEVTQTPSHQVTQMGQEVILRCVPISNHLYFYWYRQILGQKVEFLVSFYNNEISEKSEIFDDQFSVERPDGSNFTLKIRSTKLEDSAMYFCASSDVGQETQYFGPGTRLLVL.

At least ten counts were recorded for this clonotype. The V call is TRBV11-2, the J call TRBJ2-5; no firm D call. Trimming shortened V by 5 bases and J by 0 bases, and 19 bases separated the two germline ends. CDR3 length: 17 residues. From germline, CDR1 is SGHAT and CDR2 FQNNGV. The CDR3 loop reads CASSPPVLAMYQETQYF. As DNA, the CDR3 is TGTGCCAGCAGCCCCCCTGTTTTGGCGATGTACCAAGAGACCCAGTACTTC.

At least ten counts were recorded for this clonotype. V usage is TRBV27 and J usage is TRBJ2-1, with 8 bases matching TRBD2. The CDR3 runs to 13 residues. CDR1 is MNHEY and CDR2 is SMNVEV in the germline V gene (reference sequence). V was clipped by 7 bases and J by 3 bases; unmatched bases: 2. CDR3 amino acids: CASNAGGYNEQFF. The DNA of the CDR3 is TGTGCCAGCAACGCGGGGGGCTACAATGAGCAGTTCTTC.

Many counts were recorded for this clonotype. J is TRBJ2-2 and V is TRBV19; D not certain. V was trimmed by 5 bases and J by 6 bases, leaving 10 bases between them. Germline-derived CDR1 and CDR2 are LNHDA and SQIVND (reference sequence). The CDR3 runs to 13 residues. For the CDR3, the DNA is TGTGCCAGTAGTGAAAGTAGGGCCGGGGAGCTGTTTTTT. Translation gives CASSESRAGELFF.

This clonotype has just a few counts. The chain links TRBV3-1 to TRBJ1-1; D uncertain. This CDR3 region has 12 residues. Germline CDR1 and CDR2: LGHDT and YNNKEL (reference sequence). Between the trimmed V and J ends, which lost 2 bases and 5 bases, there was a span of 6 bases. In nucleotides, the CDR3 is TGTGCCAGCAGCCAATCTGGGACTGAAGCTTTCTTT. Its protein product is CASSQSGTEAFF. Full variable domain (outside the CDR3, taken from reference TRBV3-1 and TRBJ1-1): DTAVSQTPKYLVTQMGNDKSIKCEQNLGHDTMYWYKQDSKKFLKIMFSYNNKELIINETVPNRFSPKSPDKAHLNLHINSLELGDSAVYFCASSQSGTEAFFGQGTRLTVV.

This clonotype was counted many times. The CDR3 region is CASMGGGETQYF. The CDR3, as DNA: TGTGCCAGCATGGGGGGCGGGGAGACCCAGTACTTC. The J gene is TRBJ2-5, the V gene TRBV6-2 or TRBV6-3; either TRBD1 or TRBD2 may supply D (6 bases each). V lost 7 bases and J 5 bases, leaving 11 bases between the germline ends. Germline CDR1 and CDR2: MNHEY and SVGEGT. The CDR3 is 12 residues long.

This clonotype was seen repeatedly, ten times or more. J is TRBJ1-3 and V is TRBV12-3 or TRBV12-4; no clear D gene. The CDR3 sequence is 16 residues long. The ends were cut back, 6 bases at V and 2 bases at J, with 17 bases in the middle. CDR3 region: CASSYLAPSTGNTIYF. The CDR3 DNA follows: TGTGCCAGCAGCTACCTAGCCCCATCGACTGGAAACACCATATATTTT.

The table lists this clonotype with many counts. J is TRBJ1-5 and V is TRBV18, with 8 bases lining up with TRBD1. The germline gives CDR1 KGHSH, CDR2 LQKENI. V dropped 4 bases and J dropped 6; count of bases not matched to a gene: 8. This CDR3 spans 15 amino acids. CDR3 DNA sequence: TGTGCCAGCTCACTGGGACAGGCCTCAAGTCAGCCCCAGCATTTT. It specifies CASSLGQASSQPQHF.

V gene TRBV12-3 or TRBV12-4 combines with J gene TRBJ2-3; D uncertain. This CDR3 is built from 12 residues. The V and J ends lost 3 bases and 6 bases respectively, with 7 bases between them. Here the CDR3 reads CASSFSRDTQYF. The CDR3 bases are TGTGCCAGCAGTTTTTCCCGGGATACGCAGTATTTT.

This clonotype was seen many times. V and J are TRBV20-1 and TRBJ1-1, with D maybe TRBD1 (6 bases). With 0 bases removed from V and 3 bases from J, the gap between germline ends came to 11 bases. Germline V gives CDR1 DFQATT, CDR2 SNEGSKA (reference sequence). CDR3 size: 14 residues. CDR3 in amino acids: CSARDGDTYTEAFF. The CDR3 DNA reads TGCAGTGCTAGAGATGGGGACACATACACTGAAGCTTTCTTT.

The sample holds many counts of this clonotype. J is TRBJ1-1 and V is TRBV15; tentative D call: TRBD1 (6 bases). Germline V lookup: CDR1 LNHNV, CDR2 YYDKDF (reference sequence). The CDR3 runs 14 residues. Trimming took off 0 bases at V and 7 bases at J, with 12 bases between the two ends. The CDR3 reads CATSREGGQLEAFF. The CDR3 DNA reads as TGTGCCACCAGCAGAGAAGGCGGACAGCTTGAAGCTTTCTTT.

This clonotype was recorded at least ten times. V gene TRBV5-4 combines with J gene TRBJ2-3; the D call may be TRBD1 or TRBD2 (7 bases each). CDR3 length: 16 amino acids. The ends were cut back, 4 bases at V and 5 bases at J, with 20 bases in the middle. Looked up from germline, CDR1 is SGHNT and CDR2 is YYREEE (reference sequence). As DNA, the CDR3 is TGTGCCAGCAGCCAAGGTGGGAGGGGGCACGGAGATACGCAGTATTTT. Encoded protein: CASSQGGRGHGDTQYF. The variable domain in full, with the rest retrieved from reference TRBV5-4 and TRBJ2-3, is ETGVTQSPTHLIKTRGQQVTLRCSSQSGHNTVSWYQQALGQGPQFIFQYYREEENGRGNFPPRFSGLQFPNYSSELNVNALELDDSALYLCASSQGGRGHGDTQYFGPGTRLTVL.